This T cell receptor (beta chain) stems from a study of blood T cell repertoires in COVID-19. Study in general: The United States, Italy and Spain were the sources of the acute and convalescent COVID-19 samples.

Sequencing used immunoSEQ multiplex PCR; TCRdb keeps in-frame clones, though not all of them. The sample holds over 250,000 clones, 85% to 90% seen once. Germline CDR1 reads LGHDT; CDR2 reads YNNKEL (reference sequence). Trimming pared 3 bases from V and 6 bases from J, leaving 15 bases between. The CDR3 sequence is 15 residues long. The gene calls are TRBV3-1 (or the pseudogene TRBV3-2) and TRBJ1-5; a weak D match, TRBD1 (5 bases). The source is a middle-aged woman who had recovered from COVID-19. The sequenced sample was peripheral blood. The CDR3 DNA sequence: TGTGCCAGCAGCCAGTTCACAGGAGAGAGTCAGCCCCAGCATTTT. Protein product: CASSQFTGESQPQHF.